The rows below give T cell receptor beta chains drawn from one sample of a study of regulatory T cells in long-lasting Graves disease. TCRdb fed the multiplex PCR reads into MiXCR, producing one record per CDR3 protein. The repertoire holds about 530,000 distinct CDR3 sequences, with roughly 15% as singletons. This same sample was also taken into another study, of T cells in Graves' hyperthyroidism and ophthalmopathy.

The starting material was peripheral blood mononuclear cells (PBMCs), obtained at new diagnosis, from a patient treated with antithyroid drugs. The receptor source for this set is a woman aged 40-65 years with Graves disease. Both conserved end residues are part of each CDR3. A D gene is named only where the DNA matches it firmly. Clone size is given for some rows only: seen once, a few or many times, or a class if the clone is expanded.

>few|TRBV18|.|TRBJ1-2
TGTGCCAGCTCACCAGCCGGAGGGGAAAATGGCTACACCTTC
CASSPAGGENGYTF
>.|TRBV5-5|.|TRBJ1-3
TGCGCCAGCAGCCAAACTATCAGGGCGGTGGGAAACACCATATATTTT
CASSQTIRAVGNTIYF
>few|TRBV4-1|.|TRBJ1-3
TGCGCCAGCAGCCAACAGGTCGGGCCGCTCAGAAACACCATATATTTT
CASSQQVGPLRNTIYF
>.|TRBV28|.|TRBJ1-4
TGTGCCAGCAGTACCCCTCCCCTCCTATCACGGGAGAATAATGGAAAACTGTTTTTT
CASSTPPLLSRENNGKLFF
>few|TRBV18|.|TRBJ2-7
TGTGCCAGCTCACCAAGCCGGGGGAAGTCTATCGAGCAGTACTTC
CASSPSRGKSIEQYF
>many|TRBV13|.|TRBJ1-4
TGTGCCAGCAGCCGAGGACGGCAGGCAACTAATGAAAAACTGTTTTTT
CASSRGRQATNEKLFF
>.|TRBV11-2|.|TRBJ2-1
TGTGCCAGCAGAGAAAACCCCGGACTATCCCCTGATGAGCAGTTCTTC
CASRENPGLSPDEQFF
>few|TRBV12-3/TRBV12-4|.|TRBJ2-6
TGTGCCAGCAGCCTCCAATCTGGGGCCAACGTCCTGACTTTC
CASSLQSGANVLTF
>few|TRBV10-3|.|TRBJ1-2
TGTGCCATCAACCCCGTCGAGACAGGTGGCTACACCTTC
CAINPVETGGYTF
>many|TRBV7-9|.|TRBJ2-3
TGTGCCAGCAGACCGAGAGTGGCTTCTAGCACAGATACGCAGTATTTT
CASRPRVASSTDTQYF
>many|TRBV20-1|TRBD2|TRBJ2-1
TGCAGTGCTAGAGGGCGGGGGGTAGAAGAGCAGTTCTTC
CSARGRGVEEQFF
>.|TRBV20-1|TRBD1|TRBJ1-2
TGCAGTGCTACAACCGGGACAGACTATGGCTACACCTTC
CSATTGTDYGYTF
>few|TRBV6-1|.|TRBJ2-1
TGTGCCAGCAGTCCAGGTCTGGGGCTAGGCGCCTACAATGAGCAGTTCTTC
CASSPGLGLGAYNEQFF
>.|TRBV12-3/TRBV12-4|TRBD1|TRBJ1-2
TGTGCCAGCAGTCAACACAGGGGACTCGGCTATGGCTACACCTTC
CASSQHRGLGYGYTF
>many|TRBV5-6|.|TRBJ1-5
TGTGCCAGCAGCTTGACGACAGCGTTCAATCAGCCCCAGCATTTT
CASSLTTAFNQPQHF
>many|TRBV28|.|TRBJ1-1
TGTGCCAGCAGTTTAAGTATTGCAGTTCCGAACACTGAAGCTTTCTTT
CASSLSIAVPNTEAFF
>.|TRBV2|.|TRBJ2-1
TGTGCCAGCAGTGGGAGAGGTAGGGTTGAGCAGTTCTTC
CASSGRGRVEQFF
>many|TRBV6-5|.|TRBJ2-1
TGTGCCAGCAGTTCTCGACCGGGACCCAACAATGAGCAGTTCTTC
CASSSRPGPNNEQFF
>.|TRBV20-1|TRBD1|TRBJ1-5
TGCAGTGCTAGAGTCAGGGGGAATCAGCCCCAGCATTTT
CSARVRGNQPQHF
>.|TRBV29-1|.|TRBJ2-3
TGCAGCGTTGGCAGGACGATCACAGATACGCAGTATTTT
CSVGRTITDTQYF
>many|TRBV3-1|.|TRBJ1-1
TGTGCCAGCAGCACCCGGGGATATAAAGCTTTCTTT
CASSTRGYKAFF
>many|TRBV7-8|.|TRBJ2-7
TGTGCCAGCAGCTTAGAGCGGTCCTACGAGCAGTACTTC
CASSLERSYEQYF
>few|TRBV29-1|.|TRBJ2-7
TGCAGCGTGGGCCCCCCCGGGACCAACTCCTACGAGCAGTACTTC
CSVGPPGTNSYEQYF
>.|TRBV5-1|TRBD1|TRBJ2-1
TGCGCCAGCAGCATCGGACAGGGTGTTTTCACCCGAACCAATGAGCAGTTCTTC
CASSIGQGVFTRTNEQFF
>few|TRBV27|TRBD2|TRBJ2-2
TGTGCCAGCAGTTTATCGACTAGCGGGTACACCGGGGAGCTGTTTTTT
CASSLSTSGYTGELFF
>.|TRBV19|TRBD1|TRBJ2-7
TGTGCCAGTACCACGACAGGGCGCTCCTACGAGCAGTACTTC
CASTTTGRSYEQYF
>few|TRBV27|TRBD1|TRBJ1-6
TGTGCCAGCACCAAAGGAGAGGGGGCGAATTCACCCCTCCACTTT
CASTKGEGANSPLHF
>.|TRBV6-2/TRBV6-3|TRBD2|TRBJ2-7
TGTGCCAGCAGCACCCATTGGGGCAGCGGGGGGTTTTACGAGCAGTACTTC
CASSTHWGSGGFYEQYF
>many|TRBV28|.|TRBJ2-7
TGTGCCAGCAGTTCTCCTAGGGGGATGGCCTACGAGCAGTACTTC
CASSSPRGMAYEQYF
>many|TRBV6-1|.|TRBJ1-1
TGTGCCGGGAAACAGGGCTTGAACACTGAAGCTTTCTTT
CAGKQGLNTEAFF
>.|TRBV6-1|.|TRBJ2-1
TGTGCCAGCAGTGAATTGGGGGGCGAATACGATGAGCAGTTCTTC
CASSELGGEYDEQFF
>many|TRBV24-1|TRBD1|TRBJ2-3
TGTGCCACCAGTGATTTCGGACAGGGGAGGACAGATACGCAGTATTTT
CATSDFGQGRTDTQYF
>many|TRBV7-8|TRBD2|TRBJ2-2
TGTGCCAGCAGCTTGACGGGACTAGCGGGGGGGCTGGGCACCGGGGAGCTGTTTTTT
CASSLTGLAGGLGTGELFF
>.|TRBV5-6|TRBD1|TRBJ2-2
TGTGCCAGCAGCGCCGGGACAGGGCATCGGGAGCTGTTTTTT
CASSAGTGHRELFF
>many|TRBV2|.|TRBJ1-5
TGTGCCAGCAACCCCGACGGGAATCAGCCCCAGCATTTT
CASNPDGNQPQHF
>many|TRBV20-1|.|TRBJ1-2
TGCAGTGCCCGCCGGGGCCTTTGGGACTATGGCTACACCTTC
CSARRGLWDYGYTF
>many|TRBV29-1|TRBD1|TRBJ1-2
TGCAGCTCGTGGACAGGGAGCTATGGCTACACCTTC
CSSWTGSYGYTF
>many|TRBV3-1|TRBD1|TRBJ1-5
TGTGCCAGCAGCGTGGGACAGGGGAGTACTCAGCCCCAGCATTTT
CASSVGQGSTQPQHF
>many|TRBV12-5|TRBD1|TRBJ1-1
TGTGCTAGTGATCAACCGGGACAGGTGAACACTGAAGCTTTCTTT
CASDQPGQVNTEAFF